The clone carrying this TCR beta chain appeared once. Antigen specificity is unknown. The data belong to a study of cytomegalovirus exposure and HLA in healthy donors. Study conclusions and caveats: A later analysis associated 15,000 or so TCR beta sequences with HLA alleles at a 0.05 false discovery rate. According to the study, roughly 160 TCR beta chains were cytomegalovirus-associated. Indistinguishable V segments such as TRBV6-2 and TRBV6-3 were excluded.

PCR was performed using 60 Vbeta and 13 Jbeta primers. Data came from immunoSEQ multiplex PCR; TCRdb stores just in-frame clones and leaves some out. This table has 150,000 to 200,000 clones, around four fifths appearing once. Germline-derived CDR1 and CDR2 are SQVTM and ANQGSEA. The CDR3 runs 17 residues. The chain has TRBV29-1 and TRBJ2-5; 10 bases agree with TRBD1. The J call may be wrong; the DNA end is better matched by TRBJ2-7. The specimen sequenced was PBMCs. The receptor was isolated from a man aged 25-45 years in good health and CMV-seronegative. CDR3 bases: TGCAGCGTTGAAGACTCTCCAAGACAGGGGGCCCGGTACGAGCAGTACTTC. It specifies CSVEDSPRQGARYEQYF.